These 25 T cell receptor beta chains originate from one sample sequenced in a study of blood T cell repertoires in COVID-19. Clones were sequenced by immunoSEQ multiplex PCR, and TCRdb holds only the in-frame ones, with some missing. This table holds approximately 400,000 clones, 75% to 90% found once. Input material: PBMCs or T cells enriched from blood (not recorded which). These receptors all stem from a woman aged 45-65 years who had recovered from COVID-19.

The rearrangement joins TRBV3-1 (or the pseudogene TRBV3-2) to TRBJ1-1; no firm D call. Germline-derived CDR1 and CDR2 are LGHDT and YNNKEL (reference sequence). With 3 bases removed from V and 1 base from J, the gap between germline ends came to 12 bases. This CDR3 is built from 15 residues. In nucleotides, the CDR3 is TGTGCCAGCAGCCAGGAGGACGGGAAGAACACTGAAGCTTTCTTT. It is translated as CASSQEDGKNTEAFF.

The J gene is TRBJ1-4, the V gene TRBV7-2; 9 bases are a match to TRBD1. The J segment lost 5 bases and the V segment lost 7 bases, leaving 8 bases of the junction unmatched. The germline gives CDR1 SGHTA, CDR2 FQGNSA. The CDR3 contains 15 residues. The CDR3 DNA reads TGTGCCAGCACCCCTCGACAGGGGGGAAATGAAAAACTGTTTTTT. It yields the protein CASTPRQGGNEKLFF.

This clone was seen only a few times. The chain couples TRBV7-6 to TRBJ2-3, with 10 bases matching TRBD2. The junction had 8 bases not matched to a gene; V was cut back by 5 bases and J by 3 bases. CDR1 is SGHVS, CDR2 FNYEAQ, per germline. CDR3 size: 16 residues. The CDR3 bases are TGTGCCAGCAGCCGGAATAGCGGGAGGTTGACAGATACGCAGTATTTT. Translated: CASSRNSGRLTDTQYF.

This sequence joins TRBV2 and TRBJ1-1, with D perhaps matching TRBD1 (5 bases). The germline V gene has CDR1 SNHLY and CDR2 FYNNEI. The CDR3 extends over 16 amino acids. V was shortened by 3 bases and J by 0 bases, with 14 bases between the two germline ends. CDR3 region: CASSDGQALMNTEAFF. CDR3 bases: TGTGCCAGCAGTGATGGACAAGCCCTAATGAACACTGAAGCTTTCTTT.

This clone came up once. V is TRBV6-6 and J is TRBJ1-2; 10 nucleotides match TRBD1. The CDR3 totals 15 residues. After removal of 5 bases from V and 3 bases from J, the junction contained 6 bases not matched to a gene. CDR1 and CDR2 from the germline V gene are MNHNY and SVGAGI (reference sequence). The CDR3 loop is CASSLRQGAYYGYTF. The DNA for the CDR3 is TGTGCCAGCAGTCTCAGACAGGGGGCATACTATGGCTACACCTTC.

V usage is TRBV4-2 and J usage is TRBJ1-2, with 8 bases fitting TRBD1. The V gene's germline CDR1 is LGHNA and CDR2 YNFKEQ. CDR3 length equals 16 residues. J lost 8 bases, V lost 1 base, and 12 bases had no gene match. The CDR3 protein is CASSQAGQGSSRGYTF. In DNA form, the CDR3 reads TGTGCCAGCAGCCAAGCCGGACAGGGTTCTTCGAGAGGCTACACCTTC.

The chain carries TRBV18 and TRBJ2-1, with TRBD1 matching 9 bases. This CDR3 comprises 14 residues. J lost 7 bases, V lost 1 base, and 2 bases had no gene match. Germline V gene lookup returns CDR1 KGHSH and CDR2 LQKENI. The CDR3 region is CASSPRDRANEQFF. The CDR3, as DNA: TGTGCCAGCTCACCACGGGACAGGGCAAATGAGCAGTTCTTC.

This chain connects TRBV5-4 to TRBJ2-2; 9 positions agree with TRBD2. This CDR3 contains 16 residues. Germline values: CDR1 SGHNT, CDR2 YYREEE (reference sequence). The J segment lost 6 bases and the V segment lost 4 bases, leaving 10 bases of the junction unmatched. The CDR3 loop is CASSAGRGGLSGELFF. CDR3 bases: TGTGCCAGCAGCGCTGGGCGGGGGGGCCTGTCCGGGGAGCTGTTTTTT.

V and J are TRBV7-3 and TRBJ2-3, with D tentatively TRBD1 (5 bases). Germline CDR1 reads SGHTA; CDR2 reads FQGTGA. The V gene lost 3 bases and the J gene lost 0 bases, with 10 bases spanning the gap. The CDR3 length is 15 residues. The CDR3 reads CASSFAGQSTDTQYF. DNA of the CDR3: TGTGCCAGCAGCTTTGCAGGACAAAGCACAGATACGCAGTATTTT.

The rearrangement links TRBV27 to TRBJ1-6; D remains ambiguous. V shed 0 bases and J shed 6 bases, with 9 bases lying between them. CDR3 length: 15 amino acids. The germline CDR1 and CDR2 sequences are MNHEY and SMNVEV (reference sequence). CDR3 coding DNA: TGTGCCAGCAGTTTATCCTACGATGTTAATTCACCCCTCCACTTT. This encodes CASSLSYDVNSPLHF.

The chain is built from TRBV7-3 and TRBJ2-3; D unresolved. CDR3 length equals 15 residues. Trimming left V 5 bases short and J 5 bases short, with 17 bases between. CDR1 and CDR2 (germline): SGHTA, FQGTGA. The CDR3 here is CASSPSRLGGDTQYF. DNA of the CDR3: TGTGCCAGCAGCCCCTCACGGCTTGGCGGAGATACGCAGTATTTT.

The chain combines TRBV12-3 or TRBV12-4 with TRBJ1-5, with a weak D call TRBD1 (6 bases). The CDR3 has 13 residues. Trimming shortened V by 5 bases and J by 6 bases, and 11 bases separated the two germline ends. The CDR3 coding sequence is TGTGCCAGCAGTGAAAGGGGGGGTCAGCCCCAGCATTTT. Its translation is CASSERGGQPQHF.

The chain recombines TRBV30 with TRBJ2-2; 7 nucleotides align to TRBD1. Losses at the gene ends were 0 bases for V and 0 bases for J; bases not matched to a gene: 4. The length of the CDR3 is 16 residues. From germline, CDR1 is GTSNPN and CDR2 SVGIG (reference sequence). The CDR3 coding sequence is TGTGCCTGGAGTGTTTTGACAGGGCCGAACACCGGGGAGCTGTTTTTT. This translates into CAWSVLTGPNTGELFF.

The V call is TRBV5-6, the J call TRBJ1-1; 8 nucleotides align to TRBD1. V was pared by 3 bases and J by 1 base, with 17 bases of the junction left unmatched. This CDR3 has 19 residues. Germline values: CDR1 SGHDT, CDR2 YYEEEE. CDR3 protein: CASSWQDRTGRNWNTEAFF. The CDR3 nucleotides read TGTGCCAGCAGCTGGCAGGATCGGACAGGGAGAAACTGGAACACTGAAGCTTTCTTT.

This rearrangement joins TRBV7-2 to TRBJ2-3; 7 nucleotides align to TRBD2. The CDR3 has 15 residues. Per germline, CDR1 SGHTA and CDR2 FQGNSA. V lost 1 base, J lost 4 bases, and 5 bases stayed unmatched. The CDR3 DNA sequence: TGTGCCAGCAGCTTAGAAGGGACTATAGCAGATACGCAGTATTTT. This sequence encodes CASSLEGTIADTQYF. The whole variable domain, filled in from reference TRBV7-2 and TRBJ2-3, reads GAGVSQSPSNKVTEKGKDVELRCDPISGHTALYWYRQSLGQGLEFLIYFQGNSAPDKSGLPSDRFSAERTGGSVSTLTIQRTQQEDSAVYLCASSLEGTIADTQYFGPGTRLTVL.

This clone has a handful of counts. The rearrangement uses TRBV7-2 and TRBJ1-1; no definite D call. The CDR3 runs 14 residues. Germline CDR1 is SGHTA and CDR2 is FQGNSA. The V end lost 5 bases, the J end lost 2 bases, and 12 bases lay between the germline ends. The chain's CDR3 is CASSPRRQNTEAFF. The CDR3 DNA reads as TGTGCCAGCAGCCCCCGTCGACAAAACACTGAAGCTTTCTTT. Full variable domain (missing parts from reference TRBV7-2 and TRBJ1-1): GAGVSQSPSNKVTEKGKDVELRCDPISGHTALYWYRQSLGQGLEFLIYFQGNSAPDKSGLPSDRFSAERTGGSVSTLTIQRTQQEDSAVYLCASSPRRQNTEAFFGQGTRLTVV.

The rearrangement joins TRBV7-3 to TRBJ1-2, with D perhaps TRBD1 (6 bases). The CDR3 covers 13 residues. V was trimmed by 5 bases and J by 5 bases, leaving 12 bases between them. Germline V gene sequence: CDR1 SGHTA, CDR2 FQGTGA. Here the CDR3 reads CASSKGQGYGYTF. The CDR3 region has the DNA TGTGCCAGCAGCAAGGGCCAGGGGTATGGCTACACCTTC.

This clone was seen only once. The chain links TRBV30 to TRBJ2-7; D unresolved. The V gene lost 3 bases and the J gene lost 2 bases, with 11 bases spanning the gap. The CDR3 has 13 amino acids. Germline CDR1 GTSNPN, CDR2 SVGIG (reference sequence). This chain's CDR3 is CAWRPAVTYEQYF. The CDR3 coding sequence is TGTGCCTGGAGGCCGGCGGTAACCTACGAGCAGTACTTC.

CDR3 DNA sequence: TGTGCCAGCAGCCCCGGACTTAACACCGGGGAGCTGTTTTTT. This sequence encodes CASSPGLNTGELFF. The chain employs TRBV9 and TRBJ2-2; D perhaps matches TRBD2 (5 bases). Trimming stripped 4 bases from V and 2 bases from J, with 9 bases between. The CDR3 totals 14 residues. Looked up from germline, CDR1 is SGDLS and CDR2 is YYNGEE.

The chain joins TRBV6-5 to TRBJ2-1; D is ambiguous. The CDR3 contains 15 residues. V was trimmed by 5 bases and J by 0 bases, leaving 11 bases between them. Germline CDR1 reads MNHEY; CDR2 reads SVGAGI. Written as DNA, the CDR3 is TGTGCCAGCAGTAAAAAACCCAGCTCCTACAATGAGCAGTTCTTC. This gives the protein CASSKKPSSYNEQFF.

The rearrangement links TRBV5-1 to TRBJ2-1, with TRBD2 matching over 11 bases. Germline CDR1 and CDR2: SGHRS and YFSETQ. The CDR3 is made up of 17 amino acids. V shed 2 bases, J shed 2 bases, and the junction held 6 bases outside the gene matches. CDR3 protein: CASSFLAGGQAYNEQFF. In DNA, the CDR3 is TGCGCCAGCAGCTTCTTAGCGGGAGGGCAAGCCTACAATGAGCAGTTCTTC. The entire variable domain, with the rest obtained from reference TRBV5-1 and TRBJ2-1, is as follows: KAGVTQTPRYLIKTRGQQVTLSCSPISGHRSVSWYQQTPGQGLQFLFEYFSETQRNKGNFPGRFSGRQFSNSRSEMNVSTLELGDSALYLCASSFLAGGQAYNEQFFGPGTRLTVL.

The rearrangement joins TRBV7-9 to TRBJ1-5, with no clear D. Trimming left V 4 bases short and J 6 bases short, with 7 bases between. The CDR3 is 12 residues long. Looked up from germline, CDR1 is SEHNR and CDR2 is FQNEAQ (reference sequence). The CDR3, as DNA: TGTGCCAGCAGCTACGCGAGTCAGCCCCAGCATTTT. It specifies CASSYASQPQHF.

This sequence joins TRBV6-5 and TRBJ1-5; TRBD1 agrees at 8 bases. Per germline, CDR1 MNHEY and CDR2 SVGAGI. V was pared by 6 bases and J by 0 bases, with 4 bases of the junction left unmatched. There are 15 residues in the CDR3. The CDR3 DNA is TGTGCCAGCAGAGCACAGGGGGGTAGCAATCAGCCCCAGCATTTT. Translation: CASRAQGGSNQPQHF.

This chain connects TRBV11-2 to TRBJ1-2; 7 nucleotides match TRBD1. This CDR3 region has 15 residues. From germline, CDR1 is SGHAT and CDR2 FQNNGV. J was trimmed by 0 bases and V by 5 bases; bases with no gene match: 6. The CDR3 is CASSRDSQPNYGYTF. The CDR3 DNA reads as TGTGCCAGCAGCAGGGACAGCCAGCCTAACTATGGCTACACCTTC.

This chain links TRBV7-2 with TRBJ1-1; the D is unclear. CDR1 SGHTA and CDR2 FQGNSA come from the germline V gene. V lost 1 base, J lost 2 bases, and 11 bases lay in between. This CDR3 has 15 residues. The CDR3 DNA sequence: TGTGCCAGCAGCTTAGAGGCGAGGAGAAACACTGAAGCTTTCTTT. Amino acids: CASSLEARRNTEAFF.